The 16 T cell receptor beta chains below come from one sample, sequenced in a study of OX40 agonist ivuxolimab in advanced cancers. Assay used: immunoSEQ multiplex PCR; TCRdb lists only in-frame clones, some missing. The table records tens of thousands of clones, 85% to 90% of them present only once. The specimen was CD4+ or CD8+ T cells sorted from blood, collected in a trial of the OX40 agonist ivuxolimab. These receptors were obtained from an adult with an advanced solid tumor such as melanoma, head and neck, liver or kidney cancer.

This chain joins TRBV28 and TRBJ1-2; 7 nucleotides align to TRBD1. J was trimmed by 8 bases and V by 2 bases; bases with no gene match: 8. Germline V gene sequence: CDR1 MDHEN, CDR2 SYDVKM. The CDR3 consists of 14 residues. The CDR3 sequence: CASSLDRALGGYTF. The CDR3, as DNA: TGTGCCAGCAGTTTAGACAGGGCGTTAGGGGGCTACACCTTC.

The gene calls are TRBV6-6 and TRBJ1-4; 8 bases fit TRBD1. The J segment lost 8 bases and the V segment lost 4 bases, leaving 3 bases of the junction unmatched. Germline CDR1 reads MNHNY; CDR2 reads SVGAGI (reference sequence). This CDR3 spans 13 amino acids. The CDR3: CASSFTGGEKLFF. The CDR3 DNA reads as TGTGCCAGCAGTTTCACAGGGGGGGAAAAACTGTTTTTT.

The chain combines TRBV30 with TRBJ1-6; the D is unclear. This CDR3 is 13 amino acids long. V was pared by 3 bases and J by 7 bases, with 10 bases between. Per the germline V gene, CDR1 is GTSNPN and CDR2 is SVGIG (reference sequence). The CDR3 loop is CAWSTGGNSPLHF. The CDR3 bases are TGTGCCTGGAGCACTGGCGGGAATTCACCCCTCCACTTT.

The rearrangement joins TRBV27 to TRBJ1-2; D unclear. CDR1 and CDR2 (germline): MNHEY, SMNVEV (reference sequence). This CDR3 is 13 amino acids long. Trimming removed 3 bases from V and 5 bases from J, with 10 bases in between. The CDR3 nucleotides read TGTGCCAGCAGTTTCGATCGGGCATATGGCTACACCTTC. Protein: CASSFDRAYGYTF.

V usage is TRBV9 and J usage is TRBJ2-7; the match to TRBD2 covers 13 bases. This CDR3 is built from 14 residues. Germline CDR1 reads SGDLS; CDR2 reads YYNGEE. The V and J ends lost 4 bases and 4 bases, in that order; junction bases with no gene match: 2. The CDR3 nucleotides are TGTGCCAGCAGCCGGACTAGCGGGAGTTACGAGCAGTACTTC. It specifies CASSRTSGSYEQYF. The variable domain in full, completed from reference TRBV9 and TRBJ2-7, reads DSGVTQTPKHLITATGQRVTLRCSPRSGDLSVYWYQQSLDQGLQFLIQYYNGEERAKGNILERFSAQQFPDLHSELNLSSLELGDSALYFCASSRTSGSYEQYFGPGTRLTVT.

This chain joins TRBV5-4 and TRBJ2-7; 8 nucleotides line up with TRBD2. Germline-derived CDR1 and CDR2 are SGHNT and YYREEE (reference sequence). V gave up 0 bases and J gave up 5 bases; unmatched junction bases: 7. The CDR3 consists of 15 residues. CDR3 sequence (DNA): TGTGCCAGCAGCTTGGTCCCAGCGGGAGCCAACGAGCAGTACTTC. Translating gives CASSLVPAGANEQYF.

For the CDR3, the DNA is TGTGCCAGCAGTAGACCCGGCCCTGGAAACACCATATATTTT. Translation gives CASSRPGPGNTIYF. J is TRBJ1-3 and V is TRBV6-5; D ambiguous. Germline CDR1 is MNHEY and CDR2 is SVGAGI. The CDR3 runs 14 residues. The V end was cut by 5 bases, the J end by 2 bases, with 10 bases between.

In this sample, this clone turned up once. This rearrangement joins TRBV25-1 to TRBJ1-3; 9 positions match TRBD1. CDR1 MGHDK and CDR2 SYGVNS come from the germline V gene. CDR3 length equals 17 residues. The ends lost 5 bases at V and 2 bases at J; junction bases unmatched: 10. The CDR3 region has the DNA TGTGCCAGCAGTATGTTACAGGGGGCTTCGGCTGGAAACACCATATATTTT. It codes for CASSMLQGASAGNTIYF.

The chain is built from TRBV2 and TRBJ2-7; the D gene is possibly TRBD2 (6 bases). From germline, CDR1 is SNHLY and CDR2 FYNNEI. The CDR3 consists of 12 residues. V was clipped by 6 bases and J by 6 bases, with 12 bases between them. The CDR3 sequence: CASRFRGSEQYF. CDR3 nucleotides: TGTGCCAGCAGGTTCCGGGGGAGCGAGCAGTACTTC. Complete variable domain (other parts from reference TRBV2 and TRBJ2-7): EPEVTQTPSHQVTQMGQEVILRCVPISNHLYFYWYRQILGQKVEFLVSFYNNEISEKSEIFDDQFSVERPDGSNFTLKIRSTKLEDSAMYFCASRFRGSEQYFGPGTRLTVT.

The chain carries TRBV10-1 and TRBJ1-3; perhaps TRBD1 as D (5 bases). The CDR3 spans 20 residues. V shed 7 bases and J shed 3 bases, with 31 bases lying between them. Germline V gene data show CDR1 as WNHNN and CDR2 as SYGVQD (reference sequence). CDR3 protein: CASILKMRTGDLSGGNTIYF. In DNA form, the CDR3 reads TGCGCCAGCATCCTGAAGATGAGAACAGGAGATTTGTCTGGTGGAAACACCATATATTTT.

CDR3 sequence: CASRPMGGRDYEQYF. The CDR3 nucleotides are TGTGCCAGCAGACCTATGGGGGGCCGCGACTACGAGCAGTACTTC. The V and J genes are TRBV6-6 and TRBJ2-7; tentatively, D is TRBD1 or TRBD2 (6 bases each). CDR1 MNHNY and CDR2 SVGAGI come from the germline V gene (reference sequence). V lost 6 bases and J 3 bases, leaving 18 bases between the germline ends. The CDR3 contains 15 residues.

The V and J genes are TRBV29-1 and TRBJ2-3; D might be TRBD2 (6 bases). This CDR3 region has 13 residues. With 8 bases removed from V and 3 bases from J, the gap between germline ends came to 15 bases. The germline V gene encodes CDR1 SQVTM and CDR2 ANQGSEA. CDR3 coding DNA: TGCAGCTTCTCCGGGGGTGGGACAGATACGCAGTATTTT. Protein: CSFSGGGTDTQYF.

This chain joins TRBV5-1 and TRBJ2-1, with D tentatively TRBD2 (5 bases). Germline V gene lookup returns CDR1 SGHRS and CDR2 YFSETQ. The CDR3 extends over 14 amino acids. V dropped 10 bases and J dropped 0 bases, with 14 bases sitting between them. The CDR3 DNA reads TGCGCCCCCGGGGTGGTTAGCTCCTACAATGAGCAGTTCTTC. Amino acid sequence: CAPGVVSSYNEQFF.

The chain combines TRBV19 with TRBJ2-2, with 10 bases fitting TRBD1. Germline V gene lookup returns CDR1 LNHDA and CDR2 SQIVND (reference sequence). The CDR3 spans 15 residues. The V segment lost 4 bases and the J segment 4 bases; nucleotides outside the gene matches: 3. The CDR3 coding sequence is TGTGCCAGTAGTAAACGGACAGGGGGCACCGGGGAGCTGTTTTTT. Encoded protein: CASSKRTGGTGELFF.

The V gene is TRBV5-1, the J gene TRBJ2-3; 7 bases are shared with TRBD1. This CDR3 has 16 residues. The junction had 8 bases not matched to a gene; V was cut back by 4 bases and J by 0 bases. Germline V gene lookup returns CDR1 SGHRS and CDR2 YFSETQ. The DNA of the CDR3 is TGCGCCAGCAGCCCCGGGACAGCTCCTAGCACAGATACGCAGTATTTT. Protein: CASSPGTAPSTDTQYF.

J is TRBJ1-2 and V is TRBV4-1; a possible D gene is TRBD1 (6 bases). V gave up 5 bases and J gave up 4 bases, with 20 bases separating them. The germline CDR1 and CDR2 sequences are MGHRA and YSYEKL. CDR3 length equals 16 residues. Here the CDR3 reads CASSSPLSGGAYGYTF. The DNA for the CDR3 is TGCGCCAGCAGCTCCCCGTTGAGTGGGGGCGCCTATGGCTACACCTTC.